These T cell receptor beta chains were read from a single sample in a study of regulatory T cells in long-lasting Graves disease. From the multiplex PCR reads, TCRdb called clonotypes with MiXCR, one entry per CDR3 protein. The sample lists a few hundred thousand distinct CDR3 sequences, approximately 23% occurring once. Sequencing used peripheral blood mononuclear cells (PBMCs), obtained when the disease was refractory, from a patient treated with antithyroid drugs. The receptors stem from a female donor with Graves disease. The CDR3 runs from the conserved cysteine through the conserved F or W. D genes are given only for firm matches. For some rows the clone size is stated as once, few or many, or as a class when expanded; others skip it.

v_gene: TRBV12-5
d_gene: TRBD2
abundance: few
j_gene: TRBJ2-5
CDR3aa: CASGGTSGETQYF
CDR3nt: TGTGCTAGTGGTGGGACTAGCGGGGAGACCCAGTACTTC

v_gene: TRBV30
d_gene: NA
abundance: NA
j_gene: TRBJ1-3
CDR3aa: CAWSFDSGNTIYF
CDR3nt: TGTGCCTGGAGTTTCGACTCTGGAAACACCATATATTTT

v_gene: TRBV2
d_gene: NA
abundance: many
j_gene: TRBJ1-2
CDR3aa: CASSATRGAEDGYTF
CDR3nt: TGTGCCAGCAGTGCAACAAGGGGGGCGGAAGATGGCTACACCTTC

v_gene: TRBV29-1
d_gene: NA
abundance: few
j_gene: TRBJ1-5
CDR3aa: CSASGGTDQPQHF
CDR3nt: TGCAGCGCCTCTGGGGGAACAGATCAGCCCCAGCATTTT

v_gene: TRBV20-1
d_gene: TRBD2
abundance: many
j_gene: TRBJ2-7
CDR3aa: CSAPLAGVTYEQYF
CDR3nt: TGCAGTGCCCCACTAGCGGGGGTTACCTACGAGCAGTACTTC

v_gene: TRBV6-1
d_gene: NA
abundance: few
j_gene: TRBJ1-1
CDR3aa: CASRRDERAFF
CDR3nt: TGTGCCAGCCGACGGGATGAACGGGCTTTCTTT

v_gene: TRBV5-1
d_gene: NA
abundance: few
j_gene: TRBJ2-7
CDR3aa: CASSLGGQGWKEQYF
CDR3nt: TGCGCCAGCAGCTTGGGAGGGCAGGGATGGAAAGAGCAGTACTTC

v_gene: TRBV4-3
d_gene: TRBD2
abundance: NA
j_gene: TRBJ2-2
CDR3aa: CASSQDRLAGVENTGELFF
CDR3nt: TGCGCCAGCAGCCAAGATCGACTAGCGGGAGTGGAGAACACCGGGGAGCTGTTTTTT

v_gene: TRBV6-1
d_gene: TRBD1
abundance: NA
j_gene: TRBJ2-3
CDR3aa: CASSRRTGEADTQYF
CDR3nt: TGTGCCAGCAGTAGAAGGACAGGGGAGGCAGATACGCAGTATTTT

v_gene: TRBV4-1
d_gene: NA
abundance: NA
j_gene: TRBJ2-5
CDR3aa: CASSCLGNLAETQYF
CDR3nt: TGCGCCAGCAGCTGTCTTGGGAACCTTGCGGAGACCCAGTACTTC

v_gene: TRBV9
d_gene: NA
abundance: NA
j_gene: TRBJ1-5
CDR3aa: CASSVDPGSNQPQHF
CDR3nt: TGTGCCAGCAGCGTAGATCCGGGTAGCAATCAGCCCCAGCATTTT

v_gene: TRBV19
d_gene: NA
abundance: few
j_gene: TRBJ1-5
CDR3aa: CASSTTPALRGNQPQHF
CDR3nt: TGTGCCAGTAGTACAACCCCGGCCCTACGGGGCAATCAGCCCCAGCATTTT

v_gene: TRBV12-3/TRBV12-4
d_gene: NA
abundance: few
j_gene: TRBJ1-1
CDR3aa: CASSALGSAEAFF
CDR3nt: TGTGCCAGCAGTGCCCTTGGGAGCGCTGAAGCTTTCTTT

v_gene: TRBV30
d_gene: NA
abundance: NA
j_gene: TRBJ2-5
CDR3aa: CAWSEGHFQETQYF
CDR3nt: TGTGCCTGGAGTGAAGGACACTTCCAAGAGACCCAGTACTTC

v_gene: TRBV27
d_gene: NA
abundance: many
j_gene: TRBJ2-7
CDR3aa: CASSFIGEQYF
CDR3nt: TGTGCCAGCAGTTTTATTGGCGAGCAGTACTTC

v_gene: TRBV28
d_gene: TRBD1
abundance: NA
j_gene: TRBJ2-7
CDR3aa: CATGQATYKQYF
CDR3nt: TGTGCCACGGGACAGGCCACCTACAAGCAGTACTTC

v_gene: TRBV28
d_gene: NA
abundance: many
j_gene: TRBJ1-2
CDR3aa: CASSFLTVSDGYTF
CDR3nt: TGTGCCAGCAGTTTTCTAACGGTCTCAGATGGCTACACCTTC

v_gene: TRBV28
d_gene: TRBD1
abundance: NA
j_gene: TRBJ1-4
CDR3aa: CASSTGTGIFEKLFF
CDR3nt: TGTGCCAGCAGCACCGGGACAGGGATATTTGAAAAACTGTTTTTT

v_gene: TRBV28
d_gene: NA
abundance: many
j_gene: TRBJ2-7
CDR3aa: CASSPTNGIHEQYF
CDR3nt: TGTGCCAGCAGCCCCACCAACGGGATTCACGAGCAGTACTTC

v_gene: TRBV2
d_gene: TRBD1
abundance: many
j_gene: TRBJ1-1
CDR3aa: CASSSLGTAYTEAFF
CDR3nt: TGTGCCAGCAGTTCCTTAGGGACAGCCTACACTGAAGCTTTCTTT

v_gene: TRBV11-3
d_gene: NA
abundance: few
j_gene: TRBJ2-1
CDR3aa: CASSQDGVLGADEQFF
CDR3nt: TGTGCCAGCAGCCAAGATGGTGTTTTGGGGGCCGATGAGCAGTTCTTC

v_gene: TRBV28
d_gene: TRBD1
abundance: many
j_gene: TRBJ1-5
CDR3aa: CASSAGTVSNQPQHF
CDR3nt: TGTGCCAGCAGTGCTGGGACAGTAAGCAATCAGCCCCAGCATTTT

v_gene: TRBV16
d_gene: TRBD1
abundance: many
j_gene: TRBJ1-2
CDR3aa: CASSQSWTGDGYTF
CDR3nt: TGTGCCAGCAGCCAATCGTGGACAGGGGATGGCTACACCTTC

v_gene: TRBV2
d_gene: NA
abundance: many
j_gene: TRBJ2-7
CDR3aa: CASRPGSGSYEQYF
CDR3nt: TGTGCCAGCAGGCCCGGGTCAGGATCCTACGAGCAGTACTTC

v_gene: TRBV5-1
d_gene: NA
abundance: few
j_gene: TRBJ2-3
CDR3aa: CASSLTAYTDTQYF
CDR3nt: TGCGCCAGCAGCTTGACGGCCTACACAGATACGCAGTATTTT

v_gene: TRBV11-3
d_gene: NA
abundance: many
j_gene: TRBJ2-7
CDR3aa: CASSPGRISSYEQYF
CDR3nt: TGTGCCAGCTCCCCCGGACGGATTAGCTCCTACGAGCAGTACTTC

v_gene: TRBV25-1
d_gene: TRBD2
abundance: NA
j_gene: TRBJ2-7
CDR3aa: CASSGLAGVHEQYF
CDR3nt: TGTGCCAGCAGTGGCTTAGCGGGAGTCCACGAGCAGTACTTC

v_gene: TRBV19
d_gene: TRBD1
abundance: NA
j_gene: TRBJ1-3
CDR3aa: CASSATGSSGNTIYF
CDR3nt: TGTGCCAGTAGTGCGACAGGGAGCTCTGGAAACACCATATATTTT

v_gene: TRBV29-1
d_gene: NA
abundance: few
j_gene: TRBJ1-2
CDR3aa: CSGGEGSNYGYTF
CDR3nt: TGCAGCGGCGGGGAGGGGTCTAACTATGGCTACACCTTC

v_gene: TRBV28
d_gene: TRBD2
abundance: many
j_gene: TRBJ2-5
CDR3aa: CASSNGLAGDSETQYF
CDR3nt: TGTGCCAGCAGTAATGGACTAGCGGGAGACTCAGAGACCCAGTACTTC

v_gene: TRBV20-1
d_gene: NA
abundance: NA
j_gene: TRBJ2-7
CDR3aa: CSARGRGSSEQYF
CDR3nt: TGCAGTGCTAGAGGACGGGGGTCCAGTGAGCAGTACTTC